These T cell receptor beta chains were read from a single sample in a study of regulatory T cells in long-lasting Graves disease. TCRdb re-analysed the multiplex PCR reads in MiXCR, keeping a single row per CDR3 protein. In the table there are a few hundred thousand distinct CDR3 sequences, under 20% of which are singletons. The same sample was also studied in work on T cells in Graves' hyperthyroidism and ophthalmopathy.

This specimen consisted of peripheral blood mononuclear cells (PBMCs), obtained at new diagnosis, from a patient treated with antithyroid drugs. The receptors originated from a woman under 40 with Graves disease. The CDR3 runs from the conserved cysteine through the conserved F or W. The D gene is left open where the match is weak. Size tells how often a clone was seen (once, few, many) or the class of an expanded clone, and some rows leave it out.

TRBD1	TRBV6-1	TRBJ2-7	many	TGTGCCAGCAGTGGATGGGACAGGGGGCTCTCCTACGAGCAGTACTTC	CASSGWDRGLSYEQYF
.	TRBV19	TRBJ1-1	many	TGTGCCAGTAGTATTTCCCAGGGGCCTTACACTGAAGCTTTCTTT	CASSISQGPYTEAFF
TRBD2	TRBV7-6	TRBJ2-3	many	TGTGCCAGCAGCTCCTACGGCGGGGGAGGTACAGATACGCAGTATTTT	CASSSYGGGGTDTQYF
.	TRBV5-1	TRBJ1-5	many	TGCGCCAGCAGCCCCGGAGGTGGGAGTAGCAATCAGCCCCAGCATTTT	CASSPGGGSSNQPQHF
TRBD2	TRBV19	TRBJ2-7	.	TGTGCCAGTAGTATGGCGGGGGGAGCCTACGAGCAGTACTTC	CASSMAGGAYEQYF
.	TRBV4-1	TRBJ2-3	many	TGCGCCAGCAGCCAAGAGACATGGGGCACAGATACGCAGTATTTT	CASSQETWGTDTQYF
.	TRBV12-3/TRBV12-4	TRBJ1-4	many	TGTGCCAGCAGAGCACAGCATTCGTCAGAAAAACTGTTTTTT	CASRAQHSSEKLFF
.	TRBV6-4	TRBJ1-2	few	TGTGCCAGCAGTGACATCAGGGGCTCTGGCTACACCTTC	CASSDIRGSGYTF
.	TRBV7-9	TRBJ2-2	few	TGTGCCAGCAGCGGGGGGGGGGGCGCATCCCGCACCGGGGAGCTGTTTTTT	CASSGGGGASRTGELFF
.	TRBV19	TRBJ1-1	many	TGTGCCAGTAGTATAGATTGGGAGAACACTGAAGCTTTCTTT	CASSIDWENTEAFF
.	TRBV6-1	TRBJ1-2	few	TGTGCCAGCAGCCAGGGACCGATTAACTATGGCTACACCTTC	CASSQGPINYGYTF
.	TRBV19	TRBJ1-1	many	TGTGCCAGTAGGTGGGGGCAGGAGGGCCCTGAAGCTTTCTTT	CASRWGQEGPEAFF
TRBD1	TRBV6-2/TRBV6-3	TRBJ1-2	.	TGTGCCAGCAGTGAACGGACAGGGGACGGCTACACCTTC	CASSERTGDGYTF
.	TRBV7-9	TRBJ2-7	many	TGTGCCAGCAGCTTATCGGGGGGCCTTCTCGAGCAGTACTTC	CASSLSGGLLEQYF
TRBD1	TRBV20-1	TRBJ1-2	many	TGCAGTGCTCCACAGGGGCGAGGCTACACCTTC	CSAPQGRGYTF
.	TRBV4-1	TRBJ2-7	.	TGCGCCAGCAGCCGAACGGGGACACTCTTTTTCCACGAGCAGTACTTC	CASSRTGTLFFHEQYF
.	TRBV7-2	TRBJ2-1	many	TGTGCCAGCAGCTTACGCCCCAAGAACAATGAGCAGTTCTTC	CASSLRPKNNEQFF
.	TRBV11-2	TRBJ1-1	many	TGTGCCAGCAGCAGGGGGGGGAGGACTGAAGCTTTCTTT	CASSRGGRTEAFF
TRBD1	TRBV5-5	TRBJ1-2	many	TGTGCCAGCAGCTTTCGGGACAGGGACTATGGCTACACCTTC	CASSFRDRDYGYTF